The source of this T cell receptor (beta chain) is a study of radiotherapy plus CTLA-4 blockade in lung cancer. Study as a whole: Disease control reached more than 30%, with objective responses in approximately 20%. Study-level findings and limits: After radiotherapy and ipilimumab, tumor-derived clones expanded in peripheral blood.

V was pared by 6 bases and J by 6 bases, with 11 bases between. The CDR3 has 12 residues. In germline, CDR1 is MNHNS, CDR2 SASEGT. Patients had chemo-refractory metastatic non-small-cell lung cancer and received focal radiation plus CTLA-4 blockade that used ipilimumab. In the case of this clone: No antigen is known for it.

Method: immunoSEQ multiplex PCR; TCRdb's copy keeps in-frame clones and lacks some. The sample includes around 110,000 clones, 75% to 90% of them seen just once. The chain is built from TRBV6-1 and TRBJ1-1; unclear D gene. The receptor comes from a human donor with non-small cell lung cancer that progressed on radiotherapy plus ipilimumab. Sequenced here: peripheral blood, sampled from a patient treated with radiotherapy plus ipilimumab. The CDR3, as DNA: TGTGCCAGCAGGGGGTGGACCCCTGAAGCTTTCTTT. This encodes CASRGWTPEAFF.